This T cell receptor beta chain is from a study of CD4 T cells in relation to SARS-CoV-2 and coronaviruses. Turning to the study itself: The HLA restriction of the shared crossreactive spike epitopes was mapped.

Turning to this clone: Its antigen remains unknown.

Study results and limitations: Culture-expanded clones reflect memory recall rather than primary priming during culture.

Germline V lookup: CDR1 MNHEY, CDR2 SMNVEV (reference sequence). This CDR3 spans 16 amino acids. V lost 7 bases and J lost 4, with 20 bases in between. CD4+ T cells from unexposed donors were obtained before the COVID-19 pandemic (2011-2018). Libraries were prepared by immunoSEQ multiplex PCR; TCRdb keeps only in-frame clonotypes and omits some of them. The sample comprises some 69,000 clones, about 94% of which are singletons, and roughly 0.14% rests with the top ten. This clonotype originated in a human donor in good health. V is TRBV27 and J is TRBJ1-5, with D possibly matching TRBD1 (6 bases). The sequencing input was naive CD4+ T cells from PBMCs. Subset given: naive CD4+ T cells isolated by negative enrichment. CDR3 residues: CASKKGVGGQNQPQHF. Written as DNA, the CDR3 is TGTGCCAGCAAAAAAGGTGTGGGGGGCCAAAATCAGCCCCAGCATTTT.